The TCR beta chain under discussion was sequenced for a study of T cells in Graves' hyperthyroidism and ophthalmopathy. The CDR3 runs 11 residues. Germline assignment: CDR1 SQVTM and CDR2 ANQGSEA. Trimming removed 8 bases from V and 4 bases from J, with 11 bases in between. Uncontrolled infection, other autoimmune disease, pregnancy or lactation barred patients from enrollment. Diagnostic assessment was based on clinical symptoms, serum thyroxine and TRAb, thyroid ultrasound and orbital computed tomography. PBMCs came from 9 to 10 ml fresh peripheral blood. RNA transcripts gave rise to amplified TCR beta CDR3 regions. Primed by the HTBI set, a first-round RT-PCR was run on the TCR CDR3. MiXCR, run by TCRdb on the multiplex PCR reads, gives a single entry per CDR3 protein. The sample holds 800,000 or so distinct CDR3 sequences, roughly 40% seen once.

This sequence joins TRBV29-1 and TRBJ1-1; no clear D gene. Sequenced material: blood. This TCR derives from a man aged 18-30 years with Graves' hyperthyroidism. For the CDR3, the DNA is TGCAGCAGTTTGTGGGGCACTGAAGCTTTCTTT. Encoded protein: CSSLWGTEAFF. The whole variable domain, remainder taken from reference TRBV29-1 and TRBJ1-1, is SAVISQKPSRDICQRGTSLTIQCQVDSQVTMMFWYRQQPGQSLTLIATANQGSEATYESGFVIDKFPISRPNLTFSTLTVSNMSPEDSSIYLCSSLWGTEAFFGQGTRLTVV.